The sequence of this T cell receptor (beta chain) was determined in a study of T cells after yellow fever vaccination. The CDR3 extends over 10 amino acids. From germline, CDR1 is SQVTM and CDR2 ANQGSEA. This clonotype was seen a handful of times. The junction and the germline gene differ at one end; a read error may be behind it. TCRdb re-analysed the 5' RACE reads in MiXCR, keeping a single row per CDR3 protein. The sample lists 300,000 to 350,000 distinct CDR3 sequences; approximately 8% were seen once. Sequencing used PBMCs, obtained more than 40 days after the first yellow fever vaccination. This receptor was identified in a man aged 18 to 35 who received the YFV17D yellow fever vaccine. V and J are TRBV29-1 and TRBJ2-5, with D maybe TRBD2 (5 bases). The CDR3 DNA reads TGCAGCGCCCTTACAGCGGAAGTAAACTTC. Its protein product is CSALTAEVNF. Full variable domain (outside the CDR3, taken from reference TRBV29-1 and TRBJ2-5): SAVISQKPSRDICQRGTSLTIQCQVDSQVTMMFWYRQQPGQSLTLIATANQGSEATYESGFVIDKFPISRPNLTFSTLTVSNMSPEDSSIYLCSALTAEVNFGPGTRLLVL.